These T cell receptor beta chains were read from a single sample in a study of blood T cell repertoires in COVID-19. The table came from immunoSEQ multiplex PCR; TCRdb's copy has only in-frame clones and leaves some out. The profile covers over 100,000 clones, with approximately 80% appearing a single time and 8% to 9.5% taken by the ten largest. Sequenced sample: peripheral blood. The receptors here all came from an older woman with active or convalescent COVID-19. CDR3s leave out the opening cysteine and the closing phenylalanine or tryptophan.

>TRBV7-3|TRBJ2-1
ASSLNSGNSYNEQF
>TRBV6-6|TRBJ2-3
ATGGGTDTQY
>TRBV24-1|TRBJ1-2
ATSEVDRTYGYT
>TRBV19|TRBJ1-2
ASSWADYGYT
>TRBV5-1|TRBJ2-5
ASSSGSSGETQY
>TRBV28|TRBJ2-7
ASSLYPEGGYEQY
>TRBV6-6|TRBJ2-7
ATMSGQGAYEQY
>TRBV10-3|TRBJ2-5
ATTWTGELQETQY
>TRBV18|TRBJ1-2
ASSPARGDYGYT
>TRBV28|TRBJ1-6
ASDSGQVSPLH
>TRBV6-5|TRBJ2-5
ASSSDRDQETQY
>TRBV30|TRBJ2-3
AWSAGRTGSNTQY
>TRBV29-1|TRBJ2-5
SVVKGQGDETQY
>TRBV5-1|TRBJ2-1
ASPGSEQF
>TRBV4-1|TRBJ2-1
ASSQGEISTGSGEQF
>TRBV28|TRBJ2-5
ASSKAGVQETQY
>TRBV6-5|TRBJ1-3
ASGGDRHSGNTIY
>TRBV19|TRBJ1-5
ASTSRGGNNQPQH
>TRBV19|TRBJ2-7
ASSPGLASYEQY
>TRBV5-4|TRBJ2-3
ASSFLAGGMRDTQY
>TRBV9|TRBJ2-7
ASSQTGQGYEQY
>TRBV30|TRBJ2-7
AQLGRGFDEQY
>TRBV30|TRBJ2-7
AWGPLGTGSYEQY
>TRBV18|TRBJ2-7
ASSWPGSYEQY
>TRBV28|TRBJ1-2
ASSSEDRGGYGYT
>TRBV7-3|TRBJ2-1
ASSENRKGSLDEQF
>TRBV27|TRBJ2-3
ASRLTGASTDTQY
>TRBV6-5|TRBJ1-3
ATRPGGLSGNTIY
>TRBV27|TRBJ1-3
ASSSNSLSGNTIY
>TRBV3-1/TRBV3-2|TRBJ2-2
ASSFGQGVLGELF
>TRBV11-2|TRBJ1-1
ASSTLEGYSSRNTEAF
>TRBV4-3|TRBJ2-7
ASSQDLSYEQY
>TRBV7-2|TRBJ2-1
ASRKDRGTYNEQF
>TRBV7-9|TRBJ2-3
ASSLLAGGISTDTQY
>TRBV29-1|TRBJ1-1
SVGGGIGNTEAF
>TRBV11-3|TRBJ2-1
ASSLAGAGEQF
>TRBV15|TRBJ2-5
ATSSGLGQQETQY
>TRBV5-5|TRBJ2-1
ASSLDGGGTYNEQF
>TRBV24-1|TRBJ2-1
ATSRGGQDREQF
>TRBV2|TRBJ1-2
ASRRDTQNYGYT
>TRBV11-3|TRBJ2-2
ASSPPSGELF
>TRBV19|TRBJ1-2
ASSIDFGDSGYT
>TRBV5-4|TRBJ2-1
ASSRATEGGNEQF
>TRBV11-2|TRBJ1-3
ASSLNPRGAGNTIY
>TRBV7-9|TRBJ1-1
ASRGAGAEAF